This TCR beta chain is drawn from a study of blood T cell repertoires in COVID-19. Study as a whole: Italy, Spain and the United States were the sources of the convalescent and acute COVID-19 samples. T cells, B-cell-depleted T cells, or PBMCs provided the cDNA or gDNA that served as material.

The germline V gene encodes CDR1 MDHEN and CDR2 SYDVKM. The CDR3 is made up of 15 amino acids. Germline trimming cut 0 bases from V and 3 bases from J; bases unmatched to any gene: 2. In the original analysis: The authors estimated nucleated cell counts from reference gene primer amplification. TCRdb's table, derived via immunoSEQ multiplex PCR, lists solely in-frame clones and lacks some. That table gives V, J and clone size, and the DNA gave D and trimming. The table includes fewer than 200,000 clones, roughly 70% detected once. The sequence derives from a woman older than 75 with acute or convalescent COVID-19. The chain links TRBV28 to TRBJ2-7; 10 nucleotides match TRBD1. The sequencing sample was made of peripheral blood. The CDR3 here is CASSLWDRGFYEQYF. Here the CDR3 DNA reads TGTGCCAGCAGTTTATGGGACAGGGGGTTCTACGAGCAGTACTTC.